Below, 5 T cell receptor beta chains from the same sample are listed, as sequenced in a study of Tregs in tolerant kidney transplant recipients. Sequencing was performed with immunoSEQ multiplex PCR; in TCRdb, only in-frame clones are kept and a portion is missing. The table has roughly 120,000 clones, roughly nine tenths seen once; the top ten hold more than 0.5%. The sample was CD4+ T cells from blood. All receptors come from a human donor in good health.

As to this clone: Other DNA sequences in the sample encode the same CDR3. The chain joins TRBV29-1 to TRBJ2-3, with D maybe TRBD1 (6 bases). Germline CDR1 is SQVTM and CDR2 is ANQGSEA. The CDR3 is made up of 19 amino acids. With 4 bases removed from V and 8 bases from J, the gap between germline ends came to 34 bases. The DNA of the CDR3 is TGCAGCGTTGCTGGGGGTGGAAGGGGAAGGATAGAGGGGGTTGGTACGCAGTATTTT. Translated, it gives CSVAGGGRGRIEGVGTQYF.

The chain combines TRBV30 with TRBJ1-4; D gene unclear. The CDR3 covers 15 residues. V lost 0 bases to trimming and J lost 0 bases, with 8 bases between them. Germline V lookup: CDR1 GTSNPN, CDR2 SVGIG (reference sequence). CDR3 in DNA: TGTGCCTGGAGTGTACGCGGGGCAACTAATGAAAAACTGTTTTTT. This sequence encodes CAWSVRGATNEKLFF.

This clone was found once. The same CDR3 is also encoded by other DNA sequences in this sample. CDR3 sequence: CASSLGVAGGADTQYF. The CDR3 DNA is TGTGCCAGCAGCTTGGGGGTAGCGGGGGGCGCAGATACGCAGTATTTT. The V gene is TRBV5-4, the J gene TRBJ2-3; 10 bases align to TRBD2. This CDR3 spans 16 amino acids. Germline CDR1 SGHNT, CDR2 YYREEE (reference sequence). V shed 0 bases, J shed 4 bases, and the junction held 5 bases outside the gene matches.

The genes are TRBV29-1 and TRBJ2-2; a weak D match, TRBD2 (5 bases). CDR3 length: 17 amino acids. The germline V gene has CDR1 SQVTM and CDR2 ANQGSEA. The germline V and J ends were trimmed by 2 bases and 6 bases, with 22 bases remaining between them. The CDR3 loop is CSVERWRFEKGPGELFF. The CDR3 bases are TGCAGCGTTGAAAGATGGAGGTTTGAAAAAGGGCCCGGGGAGCTGTTTTTT.

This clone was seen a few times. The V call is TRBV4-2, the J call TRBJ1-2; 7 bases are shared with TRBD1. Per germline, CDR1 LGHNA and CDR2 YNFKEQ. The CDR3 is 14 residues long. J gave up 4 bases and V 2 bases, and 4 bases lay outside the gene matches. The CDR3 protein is CASSQYRGSYGYTF. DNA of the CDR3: TGTGCCAGCAGCCAATACAGGGGTAGCTATGGCTACACCTTC.